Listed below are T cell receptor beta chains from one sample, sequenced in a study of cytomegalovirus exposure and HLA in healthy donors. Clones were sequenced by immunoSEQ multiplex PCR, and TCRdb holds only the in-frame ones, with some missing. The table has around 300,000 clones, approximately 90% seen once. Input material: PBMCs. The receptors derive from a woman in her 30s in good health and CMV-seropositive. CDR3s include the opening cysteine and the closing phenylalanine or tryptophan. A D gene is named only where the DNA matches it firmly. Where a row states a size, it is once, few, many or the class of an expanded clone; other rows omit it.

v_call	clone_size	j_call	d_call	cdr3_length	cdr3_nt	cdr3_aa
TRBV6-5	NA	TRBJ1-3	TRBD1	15	TGTGCCAGCAGTTACGGGCAGGGGGGAGGAAACACCATATATTTT	CASSYGQGGGNTIYF
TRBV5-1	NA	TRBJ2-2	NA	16	TGCGCCAGCAGCTTGGTCGGGGTAGGGAGACCCGCGGAGCTGTTTTTT	CASSLVGVGRPAELFF
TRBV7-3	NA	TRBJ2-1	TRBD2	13	TGTGCCAGCAGCTTTACGGGGGGGAATGAGCAGTTCTTC	CASSFTGGNEQFF
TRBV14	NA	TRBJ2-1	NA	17	TGTGCCAGCAGCCCCGATTCTTGGGGTCTGTCGTACAATGAGCAGTTCTTC	CASSPDSWGLSYNEQFF
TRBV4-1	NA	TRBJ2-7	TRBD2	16	TGCGCCAGCAGCCAAGATCTCCGGGGGGATTCCTACGAGCAGTACTTC	CASSQDLRGDSYEQYF
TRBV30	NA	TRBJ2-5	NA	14	TGTGCCGGCCGGCGGACAGCACACCAAGAGACCCAGTACTTC	CAGRRTAHQETQYF
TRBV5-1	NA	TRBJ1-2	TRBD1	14	TGCGCCAGCAGCCCGGACAGGGCTTACGAGGGCTACACCTTC	CASSPDRAYEGYTF
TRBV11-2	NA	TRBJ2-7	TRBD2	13	TGTGCCAGCAGCACCCGACTAGCCTCCGAGCAGTACTTC	CASSTRLASEQYF
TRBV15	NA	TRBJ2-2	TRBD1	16	TGTGCCACCAGCCACACCCAGGGGGCGAACACCGGGGAGCTGTTTTTT	CATSHTQGANTGELFF
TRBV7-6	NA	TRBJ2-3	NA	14	TGTGCCAGCAGCCCGAGGCAGGGCACAGATACGCAGTATTTT	CASSPRQGTDTQYF
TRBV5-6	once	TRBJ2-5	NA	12	TGTGCCAGCAGCTTGGGATTTGAGACCCAGTACTTC	CASSLGFETQYF
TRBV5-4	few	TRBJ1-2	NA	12	TGTGCCAGCACACAGGTTGGCTATGGCTACACCTTC	CASTQVGYGYTF
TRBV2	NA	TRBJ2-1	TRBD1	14	TGTGCCAGCATGGAGGCTACAGGGGTCAATGAGCAGTTCTTC	CASMEATGVNEQFF
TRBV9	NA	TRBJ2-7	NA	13	TGTGCCAGCAGCGCGACAGTATTCGAGGAGCAGTACTTC	CASSATVFEEQYF
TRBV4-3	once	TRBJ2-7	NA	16	TGCGCCAGCAGCCAAGACAGGGACCCAGTTTACTACGAGCAGTACTTC	CASSQDRDPVYYEQYF
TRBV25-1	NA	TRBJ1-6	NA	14	TGTGCCAGCAGTGAAAGGGGGGGGCGTGCACCCCTCCACTTT	CASSERGGRAPLHF
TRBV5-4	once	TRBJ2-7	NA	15	TGTGCCAGCAGCCACAATGGCGCGCTGGCCTACGAGCAGTACTTC	CASSHNGALAYEQYF
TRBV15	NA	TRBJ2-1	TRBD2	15	TGTGCCACCAGCATACTAGCGGGAGGTTACAATGAGCAGTTCTTC	CATSILAGGYNEQFF
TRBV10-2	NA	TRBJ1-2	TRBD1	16	TGCGCCAGCAGACCCAGACAGGGTGAGACTAACTATGGCTACACCTTC	CASRPRQGETNYGYTF
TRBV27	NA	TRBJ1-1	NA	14	TGTGCCAGCAGTTTGGGCCTGGGCGACGCTGAAGCTTTCTTT	CASSLGLGDAEAFF
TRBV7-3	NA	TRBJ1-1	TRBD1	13	TGTGCCAGCAGCTCACAGGGGGACACTGAAGCTTTCTTT	CASSSQGDTEAFF
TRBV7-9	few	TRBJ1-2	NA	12	TGTGCCAGCAGCTTAAGCCAGGTGGGCTACACCTTC	CASSLSQVGYTF
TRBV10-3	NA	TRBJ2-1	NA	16	TGTGCCATCAGTGAGCCGACCGGAGGGAGCTCCAATGAGCAGTTCTTC	CAISEPTGGSSNEQFF
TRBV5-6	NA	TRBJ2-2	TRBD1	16	TGTGCCAGCAGCTTAGACAGGGGGAGGAACACCGGGGAGCTGTTTTTT	CASSLDRGRNTGELFF
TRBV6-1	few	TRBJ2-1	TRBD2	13	TGTGCCGCCCCGGGGGGGTCCTACAATGAGCAGTTCTTC	CAAPGGSYNEQFF
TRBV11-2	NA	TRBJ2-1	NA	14	TGTGCCAGCAGCTCCCTTTTTTCCTACAATGAGCAGTTCTTC	CASSSLFSYNEQFF
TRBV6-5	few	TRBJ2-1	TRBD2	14	TGTGCCAGCAGTAAGACTAGCGAGTACAATGAGCAGTTCTTC	CASSKTSEYNEQFF
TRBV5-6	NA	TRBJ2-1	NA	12	TGTGCCAGCAGCCCCGGCCGGGCCGAGCAGTTCTTC	CASSPGRAEQFF
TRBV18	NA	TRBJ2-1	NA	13	TGTGCCAGCTCACCAGGGCTATACAATGAGCAGTTCTTC	CASSPGLYNEQFF
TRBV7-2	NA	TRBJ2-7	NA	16	TGTGCCAGCAGAAGGAGCGGAGCTACCACTAGAAACGAGCAGTACTTC	CASRRSGATTRNEQYF
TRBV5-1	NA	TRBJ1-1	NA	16	TGCGCCAGCAGCTCTCAGACAGGTTGGGTGAACACTGAAGCTTTCTTT	CASSSQTGWVNTEAFF